One T cell receptor beta chain is described in this entry. The antigen remains unidentified. The CDR3 consists of 12 residues. V dropped 4 bases and J dropped 11 bases, with 14 bases sitting between them. CDR1 and CDR2 (germline): SGDLS, YYNGEE. These data are taken from a study of cytomegalovirus exposure and HLA in healthy donors. The study's findings and limits: Presence/absence analyses took donor sequencing depth as roughly uniform. CMV serostatus stood as the only immune exposure information on hand. Specificity for CMV antigens was confirmed in vitro for three of the CMV-associated chains.

A multiplex PCR was run with 60 Vbeta primers and 13 Jbeta primers. The protocol was immunoSEQ multiplex PCR, while the TCRdb copy is restricted to in-frame clones and leaves out a portion. The data contain roughly 100,000 clones, 55% to 80% of them seen just once; the ten biggest clones take up 4.8%. This sequence joins TRBV9 and TRBJ2-3, with TRBD2 as a possible D gene (5 bases). The sequence derives from a human donor in good health. The sample consisted of PBMCs. The CDR3 sequence is CASSPGLEKQYF. CDR3 nucleotides: TGTGCCAGCAGCCCCGGACTGGAAAAGCAGTATTTT.